A single sample is the source of the 15 T cell receptor beta chains below, sequenced in a study of regulatory T cells in long-lasting Graves disease. As to time point: persistent/refractory GD, antithyroid drugs over 5 years with positive TRAb. The TCR library was made from RNA that had been extracted from PBMCs in TRIzol. Combining iRepertoire HTBI primers with Arm-PCR of CDR3 regions, the authors built TCR beta libraries. Via MiXCR, TCRdb re-called the multiplex PCR reads, giving one row per CDR3 protein. Of roughly 300,000 distinct CDR3 sequences detected, around 20% appear once; the ten largest clones hold 25% to 35%. The input for sequencing was peripheral blood mononuclear cells (PBMCs), taken when the disease was refractory, from a patient treated with antithyroid drugs. These receptors were obtained from a female donor with Graves disease.

In its sample, this clonotype was seen many times. This rearrangement joins TRBV11-3 to TRBJ2-2; D remains unclear. CDR1 is SGHNT, CDR2 YENEEA, per germline. The CDR3 extends over 15 amino acids. The V gene lost 4 bases and the J gene lost 4 bases, with 13 bases spanning the gap. The CDR3 DNA sequence: TGTGCCAGCAGCTATTTGGGCCCTCCCACCGGGGAGCTGTTTTTT. Its translation is CASSYLGPPTGELFF.

This clonotype has a count of ten or more. The chain combines TRBV29-1 with TRBJ2-5; D might be TRBD1 or TRBD2, each matching 6 bases. The germline gives CDR1 SQVTM, CDR2 ANQGSEA. V shed 7 bases and J shed 5 bases, with 17 bases lying between them. CDR3 size: 13 residues. The CDR3 DNA is TGCAGCGCCCCAGGGGTGGGGAGGGAGACCCAGTACTTC. It is translated as CSAPGVGRETQYF.

The chain uses TRBV7-9 and TRBJ2-7; D gene ambiguous. V lost 5 bases to trimming and J lost 7 bases, with 9 bases between them. Germline CDR1 and CDR2: SEHNR and FQNEAQ (reference sequence). There are 11 residues in the CDR3. The CDR3 region has the DNA TGTGCCAGCAGCCTCCGCTTGGAGCAGTACTTC. This translates into CASSLRLEQYF.

This clonotype was detected many times. The gene calls are TRBV20-1 and TRBJ2-7; 8 positions match TRBD2. V lost 2 bases to trimming and J lost 5 bases; unmatched junction nucleotides: 14. CDR1 and CDR2 from the germline V gene are DFQATT and SNEGSKA (reference sequence). CDR3 size: 16 residues. CDR3 bases: TGCAGTGCTAGAACTCCCCAATCGGGAGGGTGGCACGAGCAGTACTTC. It translates to CSARTPQSGGWHEQYF.

At least ten counts were recorded for this clonotype. The chain has TRBV7-2 and TRBJ2-2; D is undetermined. The V and J ends lost 1 base and 4 bases respectively, with 4 bases between them. CDR1 SGHTA and CDR2 FQGNSA come from the germline V gene. CDR3 length: 13 residues. CDR3 sequence (DNA): TGTGCCAGCAGCTTAGGAATCACCGGGGAGCTGTTTTTT. It translates to CASSLGITGELFF.

This clonotype occurred many times. The chain joins TRBV3-1 to TRBJ1-2; the match to TRBD1 covers 7 bases. Germline-derived CDR1 and CDR2 are LGHDT and YNNKEL (reference sequence). The junction had 12 bases not matched to a gene; V was cut back by 6 bases and J by 5 bases. This CDR3 is built from 15 residues. CDR3 bases: TGTGCCAGCAGTCGGGGACAGTCCTTGTTTTATGGCTACACCTTC. Translating it yields CASSRGQSLFYGYTF.

In this sample, this clonotype turned up many times. V is TRBV7-2 and J is TRBJ2-5; 10 bases line up with TRBD2. The V and J ends lost 5 bases and 6 bases, in that order; junction bases with no gene match: 18. The CDR3 spans 18 residues. Germline V gene sequence: CDR1 SGHTA, CDR2 FQGNSA. CDR3 sequence reads: CASSRYSWSGGAGKTQYF. CDR3 bases: TGTGCCAGCAGCCGCTATTCGTGGAGCGGGGGGGCCGGAAAGACCCAGTACTTC.

The chain carries TRBV24-1 and TRBJ2-7; D tentatively reads TRBD1 or TRBD2 (5 bases each). The CDR3 is 13 amino acids. CDR1 is KGHDR and CDR2 is SFDVKD in the germline V gene. The V gene lost 7 bases and the J gene lost 5 bases, with 14 bases spanning the gap. Here the CDR3 reads CATSESGTHEQYF. DNA of the CDR3: TGTGCCACCAGCGAGTCCGGGACCCACGAGCAGTACTTC.

This clonotype was recorded a few times. The CDR3 sequence: CASSRGLFRGAGYTF. The CDR3 DNA follows: TGTGCCAGCAGCCGAGGACTATTCAGGGGGGCTGGCTACACCTTC. The chain has TRBV11-2 and TRBJ1-2; 7 nucleotides agree with TRBD1. J was trimmed by 7 bases and V by 5 bases; bases with no gene match: 13. Germline assignment: CDR1 SGHAT and CDR2 FQNNGV. The CDR3 covers 15 residues.

V and J are TRBV19 and TRBJ1-2; no reliable D call. V dropped 5 bases and J dropped 2 bases, with 12 bases sitting between them. Germline V CDR1 and CDR2: LNHDA, SQIVND (reference sequence). The CDR3 consists of 14 residues. DNA of the CDR3: TGTGCCAGTAGTCTCTTGACATCCAACTATGGCTACACCTTC. Translated, it gives CASSLLTSNYGYTF.

This clonotype was detected many times. V and J are TRBV24-1 and TRBJ1-1; 8 nucleotides line up with TRBD1. Trimming at V came to 4 bases and at J to 8 bases, leaving 2 bases not matched to a gene. This CDR3 is built from 12 residues. The germline gives CDR1 KGHDR, CDR2 SFDVKD. The CDR3 region is CATSDRTGEAFF. CDR3 DNA sequence: TGTGCCACCAGTGACCGGACAGGGGAAGCTTTCTTT.

This clonotype was counted ten times or more. The chain carries TRBV6-1 and TRBJ1-2; 10 bases agree with TRBD1. Germline CDR1 is MNHNS and CDR2 is SASEGT. V lost 2 bases and J lost 14; bases outside the gene matches: 11. This CDR3 contains 14 residues. CDR3 protein: CASSETTGGFVRTF. The CDR3 nucleotides are TGTGCCAGCAGTGAAACGACAGGGGGCTTTGTGAGGACCTTC.

The table lists this clonotype with a few counts. This chain links TRBV5-6 with TRBJ1-2, with 7 bases lining up with TRBD1. Germline-derived CDR1 and CDR2 are SGHDT and YYEEEE. After removal of 4 bases from V and 5 bases from J, the junction contained 8 bases not matched to a gene. The CDR3 loop spans 14 amino acids. In nucleotides, the CDR3 is TGTGCCAGCAGCCGGGGGACAGACATATATGGCTACACCTTC. Encoded protein: CASSRGTDIYGYTF.

The chain links TRBV9 to TRBJ2-2; the D gene is possibly TRBD2 (7 bases). V was clipped by 3 bases and J by 1 base, with 13 bases between them. The CDR3 loop spans 16 amino acids. Germline CDR1 is SGDLS and CDR2 is YYNGEE. The CDR3 region has the DNA TGTGCCAGCAGCGGGTCGGGGGGACAGAACACCGGGGAGCTGTTTTTT. Translating it yields CASSGSGGQNTGELFF.

The sample holds many counts of this clonotype. The chain joins TRBV6-1 to TRBJ2-5, with 7 bases identical to TRBD1. The length of the CDR3 is 14 residues. Germline-derived CDR1 and CDR2 are MNHNS and SASEGT. V lost 5 bases to trimming and J lost 5 bases; unmatched junction nucleotides: 8. The CDR3 loop is CASSPRGFIETQYF. In nucleotides, the CDR3 is TGTGCCAGCAGTCCCAGGGGGTTCATTGAGACCCAGTACTTC.